Following are 27 T cell receptor beta chains from one sample sequenced in a study of beta chain features in type 1 diabetes. The whole isolated RNA underwent reverse transcription, so sequencing captured expressed TCRB transcripts. The table came from immunoSEQ multiplex PCR; TCRdb's copy has only in-frame clones and leaves some out. The sample holds approximately 470,000 clones, around 30% seen once. Sequenced material: naive CD4+ T cells from blood. These receptors came from a man between 18 and 35 years old in good health.

This chain joins TRBV28 and TRBJ1-2; D unresolved. There are 9 residues in the CDR3. Looked up from germline, CDR1 is MDHEN and CDR2 is SYDVKM. V was pared by 8 bases and J by 8 bases, with 6 bases between. The CDR3 DNA follows: TGTGCCAGCGGCCGAGGCTACACCTTC. Translation gives CASGRGYTF.

In its sample, this clone was seen a few times. This sequence joins TRBV30 and TRBJ2-5; the match to TRBD2 covers 9 bases. The CDR3 is 13 amino acids. Germline V gene lookup returns CDR1 GTSNPN and CDR2 SVGIG (reference sequence). After removal of 1 base from V and 3 bases from J, the junction contained 0 bases not matched to a gene. The CDR3 DNA is TGTGCCTGGAGTGGCGGGAGGGAAGAGACCCAGTACTTC. This codes for CAWSGGREETQYF.

Only a few counts were recorded for this clone. The CDR3 is CAWSVRGGSSSYNEQFF. CDR3 in DNA: TGTGCCTGGAGTGTACGCGGGGGGAGCTCCTCCTACAATGAGCAGTTCTTC. The V call is TRBV30, the J call TRBJ2-1, with 8 bases fitting TRBD2. The CDR3 covers 17 residues. Germline CDR1 is GTSNPN and CDR2 is SVGIG (reference sequence). J was trimmed by 0 bases and V by 0 bases; bases with no gene match: 7.

There are a few counts of this clone. DNA of the CDR3: TGTGCCAGTAGTATTCTGCGGGAGGCATCCTACGAGCAGTACTTC. Encoded protein: CASSILREASYEQYF. V is TRBV19 and J is TRBJ2-7; 8 bases are shared with TRBD2. Germline V lookup: CDR1 LNHDA, CDR2 SQIVND (reference sequence). There are 15 residues in the CDR3. Unmatched junction bases numbered 5, after V lost 3 bases and J lost 1 base.

The chain uses TRBV11-2 and TRBJ2-7; 12 bases agree with TRBD2. The J segment lost 2 bases and the V segment lost 4 bases, leaving 6 bases of the junction unmatched. Germline V gene lookup returns CDR1 SGHAT and CDR2 FQNNGV. The CDR3 spans 16 residues. In DNA, the CDR3 is TGTGCCAGCAGCTCAGAGACTAGCGGGAGACCCTACGAGCAGTACTTC. Translation: CASSSETSGRPYEQYF.

The genes are TRBV2 and TRBJ2-1; 10 bases are a match to TRBD2. The germline V gene encodes CDR1 SNHLY and CDR2 FYNNEI. V trimming: 4 bases; J trimming: 6 bases; junction bases outside the gene matches: 6. The CDR3 runs 15 residues. The DNA of the CDR3 is TGTGCCAGCAGTGGACTAGCGGGTCCCCCCAATGAGCAGTTCTTC. It yields the protein CASSGLAGPPNEQFF.

This clone was seen a handful of times. The V and J genes are TRBV29-1 and TRBJ1-4, with unresolved D. V gave up 7 bases and J gave up 8 bases, with 17 bases separating them. The CDR3 runs 13 residues. Germline CDR1 SQVTM, CDR2 ANQGSEA. CDR3 DNA sequence: TGCAGCGGATCCGGCCCCGGGCGGGAAAAACTGTTTTTT. It specifies CSGSGPGREKLFF.

This clone has more than one count but fewer than ten. The V gene is TRBV30, the J gene TRBJ2-2, with 8 positions matching TRBD1. The CDR3 extends over 16 amino acids. Germline values: CDR1 GTSNPN, CDR2 SVGIG (reference sequence). The J segment lost 1 base and the V segment lost 0 bases, leaving 4 bases of the junction unmatched. The CDR3 loop is CAWSVRGQVNTGELFF. CDR3 nucleotides: TGTGCCTGGAGTGTAAGGGGACAGGTGAACACCGGGGAGCTGTTTTTT.

V and J are TRBV18 and TRBJ2-1; 11 nucleotides line up with TRBD2. Germline V CDR1 and CDR2: KGHSH, LQKENI. This CDR3 is 16 amino acids long. The V segment lost 3 bases and the J segment 4 bases; nucleotides outside the gene matches: 5. The CDR3 spells CASSPTSGTHYNEQFF. CDR3 bases: TGTGCCAGCTCACCGACTAGCGGGACGCATTACAATGAGCAGTTCTTC.

The CDR3 sequence: CSGRTAARYEQYF. The CDR3 coding sequence is TGCAGCGGCCGAACGGCGGCGAGGTACGAGCAGTACTTC. The rearrangement joins TRBV29-1 to TRBJ2-7; D not certain. The CDR3 length is 13 residues. V lost 7 bases and J lost 4, with 17 bases in between. Germline V gives CDR1 SQVTM, CDR2 ANQGSEA.

V and J are TRBV30 and TRBJ2-5; D is unresolved. The V end was cut by 5 bases, the J end by 5 bases, with 9 bases between. Germline V gene lookup returns CDR1 GTSNPN and CDR2 SVGIG (reference sequence). The CDR3 covers 11 residues. For the CDR3, the DNA is TGTGCCTGGCAATACTGGGAGACCCAGTACTTC. Protein: CAWQYWETQYF.

This clone was observed a handful of times. The chain has TRBV10-3 and TRBJ2-7; 7 nucleotides align to TRBD1. The CDR3 sequence is 14 residues long. Germline V gene data show CDR1 as ENHRY and CDR2 as SYGVKD. V dropped 4 bases and J dropped 4; count of bases not matched to a gene: 7. CDR3 nucleotide sequence: TGTGCCATCAGTGTTGAGGGGGCGATATACGAGCAGTACTTC. It specifies CAISVEGAIYEQYF.

This clone was observed a handful of times. The CDR3: CSAALQGLYTEAFF. The CDR3 DNA sequence: TGCAGCGCGGCCTTACAGGGATTGTACACTGAAGCTTTCTTT. The V and J genes are TRBV29-1 and TRBJ1-1, with D possibly TRBD1 on 6 matching bases. Per the germline V gene, CDR1 is SQVTM and CDR2 is ANQGSEA. The CDR3 contains 14 residues. V lost 7 bases and J 3 bases, leaving 18 bases between the germline ends.

The table lists this clone with a few counts. The V and J genes are TRBV27 and TRBJ2-1, with TRBD2 identical over 7 bases. The V gene's germline CDR1 is MNHEY and CDR2 SMNVEV (reference sequence). V lost 8 bases to trimming and J lost 3 bases; unmatched junction nucleotides: 13. The CDR3 spans 16 residues. The CDR3 nucleotides are TGTGCCAGCCGACCTATCGGGGGAGGGTACTACAATGAGCAGTTCTTC. Its protein product is CASRPIGGGYYNEQFF.

The genes are TRBV30 and TRBJ2-3; tentatively, D is TRBD1 or TRBD2 (5 bases each). Trimming took 8 bases from V and 2 from J, leaving 17 bases between them. Germline CDR1 GTSNPN, CDR2 SVGIG (reference sequence). This CDR3 region has 14 residues. The CDR3 DNA reads as TGTGCCGGGGCTCTAGGAGGTTACACAGATACGCAGTATTTT. It is translated as CAGALGGYTDTQYF.

This clone was counted between two and nine times. V and J are TRBV14 and TRBJ2-1; the D is unclear. CDR3 size: 14 residues. Germline-derived CDR1 and CDR2 are SGHDN and FVKESK. The V end lost 4 bases, the J end lost 7 bases, and 14 bases lay between the germline ends. The CDR3 nucleotides read TGTGCCAGCAGCCTAACTCACAGTTGGAATGAGCAGTTCTTC. As protein: CASSLTHSWNEQFF.

The chain couples TRBV11-2 to TRBJ2-1; 9 bases line up with TRBD2. The germline gives CDR1 SGHAT, CDR2 FQNNGV. V lost 5 bases and J lost 7; bases outside the gene matches: 9. The CDR3 sequence is 15 residues long. The CDR3 DNA sequence: TGTGCCAGCAGCCGGGGAGCGGGAGGAGTAAATGAGCAGTTCTTC. This codes for CASSRGAGGVNEQFF.

This clone was recorded a few times. CDR3 region: CASSLDLSGRAKNEQFF. CDR3 nucleotide sequence: TGTGCCAGCAGCTTAGATCTAAGCGGGAGGGCTAAAAATGAGCAGTTCTTC. The rearrangement joins TRBV11-2 to TRBJ2-1; TRBD2 agrees at 10 bases. The CDR3 runs to 17 residues. V was clipped by 0 bases and J by 7 bases; unmatched bases: 9. Germline CDR1 reads SGHAT; CDR2 reads FQNNGV. Combining the CDR3 with reference TRBV11-2 and TRBJ2-1 gives the whole variable domain EAGVAQSPRYKIIEKRQSVAFWCNPISGHATLYWYQQILGQGPKLLIQFQNNGVVDDSQLPKDRFSAERLKGVDSTLKIQPAKLEDSAVYLCASSLDLSGRAKNEQFFGPGTRLTVL.

This sequence joins TRBV27 and TRBJ2-3, with 11 bases identical to TRBD2. Trimming cost V 6 bases and J 4 bases; bases outside gene matches: 9. Germline CDR1 and CDR2: MNHEY and SMNVEV (reference sequence). The CDR3 is 16 amino acids. This CDR3 is CASRIAGGLKSDTQYF. In DNA form, the CDR3 reads TGTGCCAGCAGAATAGCGGGAGGGCTTAAATCAGATACGCAGTATTTT.

J is TRBJ1-1 and V is TRBV13; D possibly corresponds to TRBD1 (5 bases). The CDR3 contains 14 residues. V lost 5 bases and J 5 bases, leaving 15 bases between the germline ends. CDR1 and CDR2 (germline): PRHDT, FYEKMQ (reference sequence). CDR3 in amino acids: CASSHVNEGTEAFF. The CDR3 nucleotides read TGTGCCAGCAGCCACGTCAATGAGGGGACTGAAGCTTTCTTT.

This clone has only a few counts. The CDR3 region has the DNA TGCGCCAGCAGCTTGCACGGAAACAATGAGCAGTTCTTC. This sequence encodes CASSLHGNNEQFF. This chain uses TRBV5-1 with TRBJ2-1; the D is unclear. CDR1 and CDR2 (germline): SGHRS, YFSETQ. The CDR3 sequence is 13 residues long. Between the trimmed V and J ends, which lost 1 base and 5 bases, there was a span of 7 bases.

This clone turned up a few times. The V and J genes are TRBV9 and TRBJ2-3; weak D call: TRBD2 (5 bases). The CDR3 extends over 14 amino acids. V dropped 4 bases and J dropped 0 bases, with 9 bases sitting between them. The germline V gene has CDR1 SGDLS and CDR2 YYNGEE. CDR3 region: CASSKSGSTDTQYF. In DNA form, the CDR3 reads TGTGCCAGCAGCAAAAGCGGTAGCACAGATACGCAGTATTTT.

The chain has TRBV29-1 and TRBJ1-2, with D unresolved. Germline CDR1 reads SQVTM; CDR2 reads ANQGSEA. The CDR3 sequence is 12 residues long. V was shortened by 4 bases and J by 3 bases, with 9 bases between the two germline ends. CDR3 amino acids: CSVAPADYGYTF. The CDR3 DNA is TGCAGCGTTGCACCCGCCGACTATGGCTACACCTTC.

J is TRBJ2-4 and V is TRBV7-9, with a weak D call TRBD2 (5 bases). Germline-derived CDR1 and CDR2 are SEHNR and FQNEAQ (reference sequence). The CDR3 is made up of 16 amino acids. V dropped 1 base and J dropped 1 base, with 11 bases sitting between them. Here the CDR3 DNA reads TGTGCCAGCAGCTTAGAGTGGGGAGATGCCAAAAACATTCAGTACTTC. This encodes CASSLEWGDAKNIQYF.

This clone showed up just a few times. The chain joins TRBV30 to TRBJ2-6; 8 bases map to TRBD1. Germline-derived CDR1 and CDR2 are GTSNPN and SVGIG (reference sequence). The CDR3 runs 19 residues. V was clipped by 2 bases and J by 0 bases; unmatched bases: 12. The DNA of the CDR3 is TGTGCCTGGAGTTTTGGCAGGGGGCGAACTAGCTCTGGGGCCAACGTCCTGACTTTC. Amino acids: CAWSFGRGRTSSGANVLTF.

This clone was detected a few times. The V and J genes are TRBV7-7 and TRBJ2-1; TRBD2 aligns across 8 bases. Germline loops: CDR1 SSHAT, CDR2 FNYEAQ (reference sequence). V trimming: 5 bases; J trimming: 4 bases; junction bases outside the gene matches: 13. The CDR3 has 17 residues. CDR3 residues: CASSPRGGLAGYNEQFF. DNA for the CDR3: TGTGCCAGCAGCCCGAGGGGGGGGCTAGCGGGTTACAATGAGCAGTTCTTC.

Turning to this clone: The sample contains more than one DNA sequence encoding this CDR3. V and J are TRBV6-6 and TRBJ2-5; D uncertain. The germline V gene has CDR1 MNHNY and CDR2 SVGAGI (reference sequence). V was pared by 0 bases and J by 3 bases, with 2 bases between. The CDR3 is made up of 12 amino acids. CDR3 sequence (DNA): TGTGCCAGCAGTTACTCGAAAGAGACCCAGTACTTC. Translation gives CASSYSKETQYF.